In its sample, the clone carrying this T cell receptor (beta chain) was seen many times. V gave up 3 bases and J gave up 3 bases, with 12 bases separating them. The CDR3 is 15 amino acids. PBMCs were derived from 9.5 to 10 ml fresh peripheral blood. This record comes from a study of T cells in Graves' hyperthyroidism and ophthalmopathy. Study as a whole: Peripheral blood was drawn at first diagnosis, prior to all treatment.

Amplification yielded TCR beta CDR3 regions, with RNA transcripts as the source. Using the HTBI primer set, a first-round RT-PCR was run on the TCR CDR3. A single record per CDR3 protein comes from TCRdb applying MiXCR to the multiplex PCR reads. The data show some 570,000 distinct CDR3 sequences, 17% seen once. The source is a woman between 18 and 29 years old with Graves' ophthalmopathy. The chain has TRBV12-3 or TRBV12-4 and TRBJ1-5; the D is unclear. The sequenced sample consisted of blood. CDR3 residues: CASSFWGVDNQPQHF. The CDR3 DNA is TGTGCCAGCAGTTTTTGGGGAGTGGACAATCAGCCCCAGCATTTT.